This T cell receptor beta chain was found in a study of T cell responses to AZD1222 COVID-19 vaccine. At the level of the study: Second-dose intervals near 4 or 12 weeks were combined.

Libraries were prepared by immunoSEQ multiplex PCR; TCRdb keeps only in-frame clonotypes and omits some of them. Of about 120,000 clones listed, 85% to 90% were seen once; the top ten hold around 30%. The CDR3 is 16 residues long. Trimming took 2 bases from V and 3 from J, leaving 16 bases between them. Germline V gene data show CDR1 as MNHEY and CDR2 as SVGEGT. The receptor was isolated from an adult in good health. The material sequenced was peripheral blood, taken on day 0 of AZD1222 vaccination. The chain links TRBV6-2 or TRBV6-3 to TRBJ1-2, with D uncertain. The CDR3 DNA reads as TGTGCCAGCAGTTACCCTGGCCGTCCGGGGTACTATGGCTACACCTTC. Translation gives CASSYPGRPGYYGYTF.